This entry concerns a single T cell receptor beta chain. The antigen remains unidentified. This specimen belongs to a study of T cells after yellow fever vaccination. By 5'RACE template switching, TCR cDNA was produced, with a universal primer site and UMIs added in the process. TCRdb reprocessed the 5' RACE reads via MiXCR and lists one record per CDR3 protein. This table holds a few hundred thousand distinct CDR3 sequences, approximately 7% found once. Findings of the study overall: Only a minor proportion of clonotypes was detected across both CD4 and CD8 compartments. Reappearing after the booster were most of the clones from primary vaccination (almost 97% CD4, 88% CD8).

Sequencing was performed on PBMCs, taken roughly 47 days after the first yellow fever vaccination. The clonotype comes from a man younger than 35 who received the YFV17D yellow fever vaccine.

The CDR3 loop is CSVDTGFGELFF. For the CDR3, the DNA is TGCAGCGTTGATACAGGGTTCGGGGAGCTGTTTTTT. The V gene is TRBV29-1, the J gene TRBJ2-2; D might be TRBD1 (6 bases). Between the trimmed V and J ends, which lost 3 bases and 7 bases, there was a span of 9 bases. Germline lookup yields CDR1 SQVTM and CDR2 ANQGSEA. The CDR3 spans 12 residues.